The T cell receptor beta chain described here comes from a study of T cells after yellow fever vaccination. Study results and caveats: Abundant clonotypes from the bulk population could have been carried over as contaminants into FACS-sorted repertoires. Among primary-vaccination clones, most reappeared after the booster, at just under 98% for CD4 and 85% to 90% for CD8.

Each CDR3 protein is one row after TCRdb ran MiXCR on the 5' RACE reads. The data contain 450,000 to 550,000 distinct CDR3 sequences, 21% of them seen just once; the ten biggest clones take up about a sixth. This clonotype was observed a few times. Its antigen remains unidentified. One end of the junction is discordant with germline, which a read error may explain. The specimen was PBMCs, collected more than 20 days after the first yellow fever vaccination. The source is a young man who received the YFV17D yellow fever vaccine.

The DNA of the CDR3 is TGTGCCAGCAGCTTACAGAGTGTGAACGCCGGGGAGCTGTTTTTT. It is translated as CASSLQSVNAGELFF. V and J are TRBV7-2 and TRBJ2-2; D not resolved. The CDR3 consists of 15 residues. CDR1 SGHTA and CDR2 FQGNSA come from the germline V gene.